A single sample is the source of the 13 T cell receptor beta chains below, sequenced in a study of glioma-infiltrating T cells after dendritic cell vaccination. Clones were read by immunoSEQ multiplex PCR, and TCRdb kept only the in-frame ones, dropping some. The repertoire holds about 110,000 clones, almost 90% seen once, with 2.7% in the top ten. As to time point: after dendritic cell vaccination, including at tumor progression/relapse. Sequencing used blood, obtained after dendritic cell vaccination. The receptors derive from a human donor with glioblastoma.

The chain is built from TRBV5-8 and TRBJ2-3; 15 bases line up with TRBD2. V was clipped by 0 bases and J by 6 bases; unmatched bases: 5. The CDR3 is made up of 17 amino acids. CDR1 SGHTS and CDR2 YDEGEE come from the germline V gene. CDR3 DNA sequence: TGTGCCAGCAGCTTGGGGACTAGCGGGAGGGTTCCGGATACGCAGTATTTT. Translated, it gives CASSLGTSGRVPDTQYF.

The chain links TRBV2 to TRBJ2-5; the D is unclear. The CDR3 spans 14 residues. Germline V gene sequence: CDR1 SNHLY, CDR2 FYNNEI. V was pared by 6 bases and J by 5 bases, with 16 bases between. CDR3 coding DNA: TGTGCCAGCAGCGGCGGCTCGGGTGGGGAGACCCAGTACTTC. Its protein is CASSGGSGGETQYF.

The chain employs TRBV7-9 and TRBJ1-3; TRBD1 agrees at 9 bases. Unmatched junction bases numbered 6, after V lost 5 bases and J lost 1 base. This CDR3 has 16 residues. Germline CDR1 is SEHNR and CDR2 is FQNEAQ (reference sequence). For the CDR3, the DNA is TGTGCCAGCAGCCCCCCGGGACAGGGTTCTGGAAACACCATATATTTT. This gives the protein CASSPPGQGSGNTIYF.

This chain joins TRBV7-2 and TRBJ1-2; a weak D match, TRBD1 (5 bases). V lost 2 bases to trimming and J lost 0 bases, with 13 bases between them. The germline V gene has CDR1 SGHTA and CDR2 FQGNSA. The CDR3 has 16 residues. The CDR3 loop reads CASSLSRGLTNYGYTF. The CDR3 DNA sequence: TGTGCCAGCAGCTTAAGTCGGGGGTTAACTAACTATGGCTACACCTTC.

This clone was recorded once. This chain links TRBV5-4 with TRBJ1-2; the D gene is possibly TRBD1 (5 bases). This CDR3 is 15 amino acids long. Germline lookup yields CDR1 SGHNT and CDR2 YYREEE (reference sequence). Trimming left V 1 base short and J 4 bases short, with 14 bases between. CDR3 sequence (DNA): TGTGCCAGCAGCTTGCGGGGAGGGGTCGGCTATGGCTACACCTTC. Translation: CASSLRGGVGYGYTF.

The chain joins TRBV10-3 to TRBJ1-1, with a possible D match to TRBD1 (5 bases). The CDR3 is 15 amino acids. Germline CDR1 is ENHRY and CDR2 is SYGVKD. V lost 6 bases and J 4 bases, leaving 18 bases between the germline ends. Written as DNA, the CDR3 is TGTGCCATCAGCCGGGGGAGAGAAGATAGCACTGAAGCTTTCTTT. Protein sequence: CAISRGREDSTEAFF.

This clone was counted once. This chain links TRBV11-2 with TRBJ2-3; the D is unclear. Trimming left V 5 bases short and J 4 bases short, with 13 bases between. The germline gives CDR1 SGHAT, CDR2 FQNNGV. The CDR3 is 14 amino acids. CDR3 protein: CASSRPLGPDTQYF. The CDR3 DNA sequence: TGTGCCAGCAGCCGACCCCTAGGCCCAGATACGCAGTATTTT.

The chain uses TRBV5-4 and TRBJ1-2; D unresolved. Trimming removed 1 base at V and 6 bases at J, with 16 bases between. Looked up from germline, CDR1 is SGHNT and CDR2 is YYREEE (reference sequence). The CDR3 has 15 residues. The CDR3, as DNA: TGTGCCAGCAGCTTGTTGCATGTCTCAACTGATGGCTACACCTTC. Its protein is CASSLLHVSTDGYTF.

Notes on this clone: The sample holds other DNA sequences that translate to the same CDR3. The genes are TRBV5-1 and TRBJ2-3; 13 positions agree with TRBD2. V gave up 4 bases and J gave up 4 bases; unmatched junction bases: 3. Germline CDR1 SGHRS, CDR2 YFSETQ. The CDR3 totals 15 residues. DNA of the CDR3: TGCGCCAGCAGCAGAACTAGCGGGAGGGCAGATACGCAGTATTTT. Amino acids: CASSRTSGRADTQYF. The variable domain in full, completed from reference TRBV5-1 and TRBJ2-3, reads KAGVTQTPRYLIKTRGQQVTLSCSPISGHRSVSWYQQTPGQGLQFLFEYFSETQRNKGNFPGRFSGRQFSNSRSEMNVSTLELGDSALYLCASSRTSGRADTQYFGPGTRLTVL.

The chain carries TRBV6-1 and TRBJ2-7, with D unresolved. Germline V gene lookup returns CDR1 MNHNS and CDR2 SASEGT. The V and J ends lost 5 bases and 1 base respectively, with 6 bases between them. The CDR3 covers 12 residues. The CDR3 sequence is CASSQDSYEQYF. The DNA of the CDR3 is TGTGCCAGCAGTCAGGATTCCTACGAGCAGTACTTC.

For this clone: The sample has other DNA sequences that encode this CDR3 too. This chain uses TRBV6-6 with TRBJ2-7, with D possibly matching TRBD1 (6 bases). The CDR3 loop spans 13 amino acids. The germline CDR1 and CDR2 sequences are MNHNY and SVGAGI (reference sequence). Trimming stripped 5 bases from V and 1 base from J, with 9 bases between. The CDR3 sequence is CASSPGQSYEQYF. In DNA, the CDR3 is TGTGCCAGCAGTCCTGGACAGTCCTACGAGCAGTACTTC.

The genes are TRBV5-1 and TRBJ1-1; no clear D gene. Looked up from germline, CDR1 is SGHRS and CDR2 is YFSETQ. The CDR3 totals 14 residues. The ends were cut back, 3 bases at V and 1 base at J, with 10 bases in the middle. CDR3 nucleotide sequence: TGCGCCAGCAGCTCCGAGTCGGGGAACACTGAAGCTTTCTTT. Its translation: CASSSESGNTEAFF.

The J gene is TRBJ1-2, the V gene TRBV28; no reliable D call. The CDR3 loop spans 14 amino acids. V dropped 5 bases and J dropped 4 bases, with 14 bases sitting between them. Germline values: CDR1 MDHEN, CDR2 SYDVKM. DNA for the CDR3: TGTGCCAGCAGTCAATACACTACGGGCTATGGCTACACCTTC. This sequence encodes CASSQYTTGYGYTF.